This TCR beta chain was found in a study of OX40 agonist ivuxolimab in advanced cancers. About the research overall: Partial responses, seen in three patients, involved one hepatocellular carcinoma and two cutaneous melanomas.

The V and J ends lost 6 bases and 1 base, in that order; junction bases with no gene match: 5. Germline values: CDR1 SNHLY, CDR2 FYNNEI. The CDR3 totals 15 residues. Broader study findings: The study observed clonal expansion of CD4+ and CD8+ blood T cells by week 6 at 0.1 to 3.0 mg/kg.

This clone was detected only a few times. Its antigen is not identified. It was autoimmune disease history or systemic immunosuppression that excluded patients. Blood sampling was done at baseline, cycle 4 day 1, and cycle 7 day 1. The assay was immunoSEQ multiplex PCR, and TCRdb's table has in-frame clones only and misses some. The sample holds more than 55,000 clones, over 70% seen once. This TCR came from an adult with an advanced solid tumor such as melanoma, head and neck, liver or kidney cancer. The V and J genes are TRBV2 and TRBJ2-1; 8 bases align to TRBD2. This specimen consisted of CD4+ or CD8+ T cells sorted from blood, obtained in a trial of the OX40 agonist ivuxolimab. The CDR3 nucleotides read TGTGCCAGCAGGCTAAGCGGGAGTTCCTACAATGAGCAGTTCTTC. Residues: CASRLSGSSYNEQFF.